Included here is one T cell receptor (beta chain) sequence, with context. The entry originates in a study of shared clonotypes between healthy human individuals. Only in-frame clones appear in the TCRdb table, and some are missing; sequencing was by immunoSEQ multiplex PCR. The sample shows around 1.9 million clones, under 95% of them seen only once. Naive CD8 isolation took CD45RO-negative cells positively selected for CCR7 and excluded terminally differentiated effector memory CD45RA+ cells. This CDR3 spans 17 amino acids. J gave up 7 bases and V 0 bases, and 14 bases lay outside the gene matches. Per the germline V gene, CDR1 is ENHRY and CDR2 is SYGVKD.

Sample: naive CD8+ T cells from PBMCs. The V call is TRBV10-3, the J call TRBJ1-2, with 7 bases identical to TRBD1. This sequence was found in a man between 18 and 29 years old in good health. Some clones in this sample may be carry-over from other donors' samples. CDR3 amino acids: CAISESDRGRPPTGYTF. The CDR3 nucleotides are TGTGCCATCAGTGAGTCGGATAGGGGGCGACCTCCCACTGGCTACACCTTC.